These 18 T cell receptor beta chains came from one sample sequenced in a study of T-cell memory formation after mild COVID-19. From the 5' RACE reads, TCRdb called clonotypes with MiXCR, one entry per CDR3 protein. The sample contains roughly 580,000 distinct CDR3 sequences, about 20% of which appear only once. The material sequenced was PBMCs or a T cell subset sorted from them (not recorded which). The origin of the receptors is an adult woman who had mild COVID-19 (a few samples of this study predate the infection). Cell type and time point are not known.

This clonotype occurred a few times. The rearrangement joins TRBV2 to TRBJ2-3, with 7 bases matching TRBD2. CDR3 length: 16 amino acids. Unmatched junction bases numbered 10, after V lost 7 bases and J lost 0 bases. CDR1 and CDR2 from the germline V gene are SNHLY and FYNNEI. CDR3 loop: CASTGGRHSSTDTQYF. As DNA, the CDR3 is TGTGCCAGCACGGGGGGACGCCATTCTAGCACAGATACGCAGTATTTT. Based on the CDR3 plus reference TRBV2 and TRBJ2-3, the full variable domain is EPEVTQTPSHQVTQMGQEVILRCVPISNHLYFYWYRQILGQKVEFLVSFYNNEISEKSEIFDDQFSVERPDGSNFTLKIRSTKLEDSAMYFCASTGGRHSSTDTQYFGPGTRLTVL.

A few counts support this clonotype. The rearrangement links TRBV4-3 to TRBJ2-1; 9 bases line up with TRBD1. CDR3 length equals 17 residues. The V segment lost 0 bases and the J segment 8 bases; nucleotides outside the gene matches: 11. The germline V gene has CDR1 LGHNA and CDR2 YSLEER. The chain's CDR3 is CASSQDSWDRVWHEQFF. CDR3 DNA: TGCGCCAGCAGCCAAGATTCTTGGGACAGGGTCTGGCATGAGCAGTTCTTC.

This clonotype was counted a few times. The V and J genes are TRBV29-1 and TRBJ1-2; 8 nucleotides agree with TRBD1. This CDR3 is built from 12 residues. Germline CDR1 reads SQVTM; CDR2 reads ANQGSEA. The ends lost 7 bases at V and 3 bases at J; junction bases unmatched: 4. CDR3 sequence (DNA): TGCAGCGGACAGGGGTCCGACTATGGCTACACCTTC. Protein: CSGQGSDYGYTF.

This clonotype was seen more than once but under ten times. The genes are TRBV18 and TRBJ1-3, with D maybe TRBD1 (5 bases). In germline, CDR1 is KGHSH, CDR2 LQKENI. Trimming left V 2 bases short and J 4 bases short, with 12 bases between. This CDR3 spans 15 amino acids. The CDR3 DNA sequence: TGTGCCAGCTCACCATCCGGGACCCCCGGAAACACCATATATTTT. Its protein product is CASSPSGTPGNTIYF.

The rearrangement links TRBV7-2 to TRBJ1-1, with D possibly TRBD1 on 6 matching bases. The CDR3 runs 14 residues. With 5 bases removed from V and 4 bases from J, the gap between germline ends came to 14 bases. Germline loops: CDR1 SGHTA, CDR2 FQGNSA. The DNA for the CDR3 is TGTGCCAGCAGCCCCAGGGGTCCCTCCACTGAAGCTTTCTTT. Translating gives CASSPRGPSTEAFF.

This clonotype was seen only a few times. The chain links TRBV20-1 to TRBJ2-5; 7 bases match TRBD2. Germline lookup yields CDR1 DFQATT and CDR2 SNEGSKA (reference sequence). The CDR3 extends over 14 amino acids. V lost 3 bases, J lost 5 bases, and 9 bases stayed unmatched. The CDR3 protein is CSASSGGDPETQYF. CDR3 in DNA: TGCAGTGCTAGTTCTGGGGGGGACCCTGAGACCCAGTACTTC.

This clonotype was detected only a few times. The chain couples TRBV2 to TRBJ2-7, with 9 positions matching TRBD1. Germline V gene lookup returns CDR1 SNHLY and CDR2 FYNNEI. The trim removed 5 bases at V and 4 bases at J, leaving 9 bases unmatched. This CDR3 is built from 15 residues. The CDR3: CASSMRTGEVYEQYF. The CDR3 DNA reads TGTGCCAGCAGTATGAGGACAGGGGAAGTATACGAGCAGTACTTC. The complete variable domain, with remaining parts taken from reference TRBV2 and TRBJ2-7, reads EPEVTQTPSHQVTQMGQEVILRCVPISNHLYFYWYRQILGQKVEFLVSFYNNEISEKSEIFDDQFSVERPDGSNFTLKIRSTKLEDSAMYFCASSMRTGEVYEQYFGPGTRLTVT.

This chain uses TRBV20-1 with TRBJ2-1, with D tentatively TRBD2 (5 bases). The CDR3 runs to 13 residues. Germline CDR1 reads DFQATT; CDR2 reads SNEGSKA (reference sequence). Trimming removed 3 bases from V and 4 bases from J, with 10 bases in between. The CDR3: CSASGEGYNEQFF. The DNA for the CDR3 is TGCAGTGCTAGCGGGGAAGGGTACAATGAGCAGTTCTTC.

The chain is built from TRBV2 and TRBJ2-1, with a possible D match to TRBD1 (6 bases). The CDR3 covers 16 residues. Trimming removed 7 bases at V and 0 bases at J, with 16 bases between. The V gene's germline CDR1 is SNHLY and CDR2 FYNNEI. DNA for the CDR3: TGTGCCAGCATCGACCCAGGGGAGCTCTCCTACAATGAGCAGTTCTTC. Its translation is CASIDPGELSYNEQFF.

The CDR3 loop reads CASRTSPTGGEGYTF. The DNA for the CDR3 is TGCGCCAGCAGGACCTCGCCGACAGGGGGCGAAGGCTACACCTTC. The chain employs TRBV5-1 and TRBJ1-2, with TRBD1 matching 10 bases. The germline CDR1 and CDR2 sequences are SGHRS and YFSETQ. J gave up 8 bases and V 5 bases, and 12 bases lay outside the gene matches. This CDR3 comprises 15 residues.

This clonotype was found a few times. The V call is TRBV15, the J call TRBJ2-6, with D possibly called TRBD1 or TRBD2 (5 bases each). CDR3 size: 16 residues. The V gene lost 4 bases and the J gene lost 3 bases, with 13 bases spanning the gap. Per the germline V gene, CDR1 is LNHNV and CDR2 is YYDKDF (reference sequence). The CDR3 sequence is CATSTRPGHGANVLTF. In DNA form, the CDR3 reads TGTGCCACCAGCACTAGACCGGGGCATGGGGCCAACGTCCTGACTTTC.

J is TRBJ2-3 and V is TRBV6-6, with 11 bases lining up with TRBD2. Germline V CDR1 and CDR2: MNHNY, SVGAGI (reference sequence). Trimming at V came to 0 bases and at J to 4 bases, leaving 9 bases not matched to a gene. This CDR3 contains 18 residues. The CDR3 nucleotides are TGTGCCAGCAGTTACTCGAGCCTAGCGGGAGGAGTGGCAGATACGCAGTATTTT. This gives the protein CASSYSSLAGGVADTQYF.

The chain has TRBV6-6 and TRBJ2-7; D possibly uses TRBD1 or TRBD2 (6 bases each). The V end lost 0 bases, the J end lost 5 bases, and 17 bases lay between the germline ends. Germline V gene data show CDR1 as MNHNY and CDR2 as SVGAGI (reference sequence). There are 16 residues in the CDR3. CDR3 residues: CASSYSTLGGSHEQYF. DNA of the CDR3: TGTGCCAGCAGTTACTCGACGCTAGGGGGGTCCCACGAGCAGTACTTC.

The table lists this clonotype with many counts. The chain employs TRBV7-3 and TRBJ2-3, with D maybe TRBD1 (6 bases). The CDR3 totals 14 residues. Germline V lookup: CDR1 SGHTA, CDR2 FQGTGA. V lost 5 bases and J lost 3, with 12 bases in between. The CDR3: CASSRTGSTDTQYF. CDR3 in DNA: TGTGCCAGCAGCCGTACAGGGTCTACAGATACGCAGTATTTT.

The table lists this clonotype with a few counts. This chain links TRBV6-5 with TRBJ1-1; D remains unclear. CDR1 and CDR2 from the germline V gene are MNHEY and SVGAGI. This CDR3 has 15 residues. Trimming took off 0 bases at V and 0 bases at J, with 8 bases between the two ends. The CDR3 region has the DNA TGTGCCAGCAGTTACTCGAGGAGAATGAACACTGAAGCTTTCTTT. It is translated as CASSYSRRMNTEAFF.

The V and J genes are TRBV5-8 and TRBJ2-3; 7 bases match TRBD2. Germline CDR1 reads SGHTS; CDR2 reads YDEGEE. There are 15 residues in the CDR3. The V and J ends lost 5 bases and 3 bases, in that order; junction bases with no gene match: 9. Here the CDR3 reads CASSFGLEGTDTQYF. CDR3 nucleotide sequence: TGTGCCAGCAGTTTCGGACTAGAGGGGACAGATACGCAGTATTTT.

This clonotype was found a few times. The V and J genes are TRBV7-9 and TRBJ2-3; TRBD1 aligns across 7 bases. Looked up from germline, CDR1 is SEHNR and CDR2 is FQNEAQ (reference sequence). V shed 4 bases and J 4 bases; nucleotides not matched to a gene: 5. The CDR3 covers 14 residues. CDR3: CASSSTDRPDTQYF. The CDR3 nucleotides read TGTGCCAGCAGCTCAACGGACAGGCCAGATACGCAGTATTTT.

The chain uses TRBV7-9 and TRBJ1-5, with a tentative D call TRBD1 (5 bases). Germline CDR1 reads SEHNR; CDR2 reads FQNEAQ (reference sequence). V was shortened by 2 bases and J by 6 bases, with 5 bases between the two germline ends. This CDR3 comprises 12 residues. The CDR3 reads CASSLTGQPQHF. Written as DNA, the CDR3 is TGTGCCAGCAGCTTAACAGGTCAGCCCCAGCATTTT.